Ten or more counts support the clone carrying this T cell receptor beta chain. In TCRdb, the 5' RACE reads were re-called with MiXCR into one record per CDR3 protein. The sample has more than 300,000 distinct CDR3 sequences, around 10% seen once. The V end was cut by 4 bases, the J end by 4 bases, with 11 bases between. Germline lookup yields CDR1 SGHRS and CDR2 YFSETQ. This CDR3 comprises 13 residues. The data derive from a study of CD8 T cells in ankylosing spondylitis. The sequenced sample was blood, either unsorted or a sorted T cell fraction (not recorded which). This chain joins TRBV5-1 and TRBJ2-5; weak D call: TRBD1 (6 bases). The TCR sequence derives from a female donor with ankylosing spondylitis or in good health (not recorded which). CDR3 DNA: TGCGCCAGCAGCCGGGACACTAGAGAGACCCAGTACTTC. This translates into CASSRDTRETQYF.